This section outlines one T cell receptor (beta chain) sequence together with its context. The CDR3 consists of 14 residues. V was trimmed by 5 bases and J by 4 bases, leaving 11 bases between them. The V gene's germline CDR1 is SGHTA and CDR2 FQGTGA. This entry is derived from a study of blood T cell repertoires in COVID-19. Study as a whole: Sites across the United States, Italy and Spain contributed samples from acute and convalescent COVID-19.

Original processing methods: Reference gene primers were amplified, and this amplification served to estimate nucleated cell counts. Measured with immunoSEQ multiplex PCR; TCRdb has only the in-frame clones, and not every one. The V and J calls and clone size come from that table; D and trimming were worked out from the DNA. Here the sample spans 95,000 to 100,000 clones, about 92% being singletons. The chain recombines TRBV7-3 with TRBJ2-2; a weak D match, TRBD1 (6 bases). Sequenced: peripheral blood. The receptor was isolated from a man over 45 with active COVID-19. The DNA of the CDR3 is TGTGCCAGCAGCCCCTCCAGGGGCACCGGGGAGCTGTTTTTT. It encodes CASSPSRGTGELFF.